The 16 T cell receptor beta chains reported below all come from one sample, sequenced in a study of early T cells in non-severe SARS-CoV-2 infection. MiXCR, run by TCRdb on the 5' RACE reads, gives a single entry per CDR3 protein. The profile shows 54,000 or so distinct CDR3 sequences, 4.5% to 7% of them singletons. The sample was whole blood. All receptors come from an adult who was a healthcare worker with PCR-confirmed SARS-CoV-2 infection or an uninfected control (not recorded which).

This clonotype appeared many times. The rearrangement joins TRBV4-2 to TRBJ2-2; unclear D gene. Trimming stripped 1 base from V and 1 base from J, with 7 bases between. Germline V CDR1 and CDR2: LGHNA, YNFKEQ. This CDR3 comprises 15 residues. The CDR3 region is CASSQGHGNTGELFF. In nucleotides, the CDR3 is TGTGCCAGCAGCCAAGGACACGGGAACACCGGGGAGCTGTTTTTT.

This clonotype was counted a few times. The chain uses TRBV7-9 and TRBJ2-1; 7 bases line up with TRBD1. Unmatched junction bases numbered 13, after V lost 5 bases and J lost 9 bases. CDR1 and CDR2 (germline): SEHNR, FQNEAQ (reference sequence). This CDR3 has 15 amino acids. CDR3 sequence (DNA): TGTGCCAGCAGCCACATCCAGGGGGAGATGGGTGAGCAGTTCTTC. Translated, it gives CASSHIQGEMGEQFF.

This chain connects TRBV10-3 to TRBJ2-3, with a tentative D call TRBD1 (5 bases). Germline V gene lookup returns CDR1 ENHRY and CDR2 SYGVKD. CDR3 size: 13 residues. Trimming took 8 bases from V and 6 from J, leaving 15 bases between them. The CDR3 coding sequence is TGTGCCATCGGACACCACCCGGAGGATACGCAGTATTTT. This translates into CAIGHHPEDTQYF.

This clonotype was counted ten times or more. This chain connects TRBV10-3 to TRBJ1-2, with D perhaps TRBD1 (5 bases). This CDR3 comprises 15 residues. V lost 2 bases, J lost 2 bases, and 12 bases lay in between. CDR1 is ENHRY, CDR2 SYGVKD, per germline. DNA for the CDR3: TGTGCCATCAGTGAGCCCATGGGGGGGAACTATGGCTACACCTTC. Its translation is CAISEPMGGNYGYTF.

This clonotype appeared a few times. This rearrangement joins TRBV29-1 to TRBJ1-2; D remains unclear. This CDR3 has 12 amino acids. Trimming stripped 3 bases from V and 0 bases from J, with 5 bases between. In germline, CDR1 is SQVTM, CDR2 ANQGSEA. DNA for the CDR3: TGCAGCGTTGATGCGGCTAACTATGGCTACACCTTC. It codes for CSVDAANYGYTF. The full variable domain, in which reference TRBV29-1 and TRBJ1-2 provide the parts outside the CDR3, is SAVISQKPSRDICQRGTSLTIQCQVDSQVTMMFWYRQQPGQSLTLIATANQGSEATYESGFVIDKFPISRPNLTFSTLTVSNMSPEDSSIYLCSVDAANYGYTFGSGTRLTVV.

This clonotype was counted a few times. The J gene is TRBJ1-4, the V gene TRBV5-4, with D tentatively TRBD1 (6 bases). V lost 4 bases, J lost 5 bases, and 18 bases lay in between. CDR1 and CDR2 from the germline V gene are SGHNT and YYREEE (reference sequence). The CDR3 has 16 residues. CDR3 bases: TGTGCCAGCAGCCCCGGGGGCGGGGCGCGAAATGAAAAACTGTTTTTT. This encodes CASSPGGGARNEKLFF.

This clonotype was picked up a small number of times. The chain recombines TRBV5-6 with TRBJ1-6; D is uncertain. V lost 4 bases, J lost 10 bases, and 15 bases lay in between. This CDR3 has 14 residues. Germline loops: CDR1 SGHDT, CDR2 YYEEEE. This CDR3 is CASSLLPELSPLHF. Written as DNA, the CDR3 is TGTGCCAGCAGCCTACTACCTGAGCTGTCACCCCTCCACTTT.

Ten or more counts support this clonotype. This chain connects TRBV20-1 to TRBJ2-5, with 7 bases that match TRBD1. V dropped 4 bases and J dropped 4; count of bases not matched to a gene: 6. Germline lookup yields CDR1 DFQATT and CDR2 SNEGSKA (reference sequence). The CDR3 covers 13 residues. The CDR3 nucleotides read TGCAGTGCTAAAAGACAGGGCGGAGAGACCCAGTACTTC. Residues: CSAKRQGGETQYF.

This chain connects TRBV25-1 to TRBJ2-7, with D possibly being TRBD2 (6 bases). Germline CDR1 reads MGHDK; CDR2 reads SYGVNS. Trimming removed 4 bases from V and 2 bases from J, with 21 bases in between. The CDR3 is 17 amino acids. CDR3 DNA: TGTGCCAGCAGTGGAAGGGCGTGGACGGCTAGCGCCTACGAGCAGTACTTC. Its translation is CASSGRAWTASAYEQYF.

This clonotype was found many times. V is TRBV27 and J is TRBJ1-2, with 7 bases lining up with TRBD1. CDR3 length: 15 amino acids. Germline loops: CDR1 MNHEY, CDR2 SMNVEV (reference sequence). V gave up 5 bases and J gave up 6 bases; unmatched junction bases: 12. DNA for the CDR3: TGTGCCAGCAGTCCCTTGGTTGTAGGGGGCCATGGCTACACCTTC. It is translated as CASSPLVVGGHGYTF.

The V call is TRBV21-1, the J call TRBJ2-3; the table's D call of TRBD2 was not tested on the DNA. TRBV21-1 counts as a pseudogene. The CDR3 extends over 16 amino acids. The CDR3 protein is CASSKRAASGTDTQYF. DNA of the CDR3: TGTGCCAGCAGCAAACGGGCGGCTAGCGGCACAGATACGCAGTATTTT.

There are a few counts of this clonotype. This chain joins TRBV27 and TRBJ1-1, with 8 nucleotides matching TRBD1. The length of the CDR3 is 14 residues. The junction had 8 bases not matched to a gene; V was cut back by 6 bases and J by 5 bases. Germline assignment: CDR1 MNHEY and CDR2 SMNVEV (reference sequence). The CDR3 sequence is CASRVQGVYTEAFF. Written as DNA, the CDR3 is TGTGCCAGCAGGGTACAGGGGGTATATACTGAAGCTTTCTTT.

This sequence joins TRBV5-6 and TRBJ2-2; D remains ambiguous. The length of the CDR3 is 13 residues. V was clipped by 3 bases and J by 7 bases, with 10 bases between them. Looked up from germline, CDR1 is SGHDT and CDR2 is YYEEEE. The chain's CDR3 is CASSSVLGGELFF. CDR3 coding DNA: TGTGCCAGCAGCTCCGTTTTAGGCGGGGAGCTGTTTTTT.

J is TRBJ2-7 and V is TRBV5-6, with D maybe TRBD2 (5 bases). Germline loops: CDR1 SGHDT, CDR2 YYEEEE. This CDR3 is built from 13 residues. Trimming shortened V by 1 base and J by 7 bases, and 12 bases separated the two germline ends. CDR3 sequence reads: CASSLPPWTEQYF. In DNA, the CDR3 is TGTGCCAGCAGCTTGCCGCCTTGGACTGAGCAGTACTTC.

The rearrangement links TRBV6-5 to TRBJ2-7; 7 bases map to TRBD1. Trimming at V came to 6 bases and at J to 3 bases, leaving 14 bases not matched to a gene. Germline V gives CDR1 MNHEY, CDR2 SVGAGI. The CDR3 extends over 16 amino acids. CDR3 amino acids: CASSPHFGTANYEQYF. The CDR3 bases are TGTGCCAGCAGCCCACATTTCGGGACAGCGAACTACGAGCAGTACTTC.

V and J are TRBV7-6 and TRBJ2-5; tentatively, D is TRBD2 (6 bases). The germline gives CDR1 SGHVS, CDR2 FNYEAQ. Trimming took off 6 bases at V and 5 bases at J, with 16 bases between the two ends. This CDR3 is 14 amino acids long. Written as DNA, the CDR3 is TGTGCCAGCAGGGAGGGGCCTAGGTTGGAGACCCAGTACTTC. It is translated as CASREGPRLETQYF.